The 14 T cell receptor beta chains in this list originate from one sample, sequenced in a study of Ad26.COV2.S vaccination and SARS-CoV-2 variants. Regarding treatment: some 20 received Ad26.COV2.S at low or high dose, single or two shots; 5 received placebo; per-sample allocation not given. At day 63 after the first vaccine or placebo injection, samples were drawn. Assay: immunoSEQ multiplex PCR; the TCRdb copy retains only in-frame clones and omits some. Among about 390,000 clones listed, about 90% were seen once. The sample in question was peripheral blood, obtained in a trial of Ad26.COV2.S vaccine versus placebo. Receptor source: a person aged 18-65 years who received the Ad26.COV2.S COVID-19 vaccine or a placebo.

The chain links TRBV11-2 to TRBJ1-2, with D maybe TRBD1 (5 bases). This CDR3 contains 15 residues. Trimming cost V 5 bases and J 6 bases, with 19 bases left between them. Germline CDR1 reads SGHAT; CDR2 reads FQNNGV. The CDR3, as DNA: TGTGCCAGCAGCCCCCGGGAGGGGAGTGCGGATGGCTACACCTTC. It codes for CASSPREGSADGYTF.

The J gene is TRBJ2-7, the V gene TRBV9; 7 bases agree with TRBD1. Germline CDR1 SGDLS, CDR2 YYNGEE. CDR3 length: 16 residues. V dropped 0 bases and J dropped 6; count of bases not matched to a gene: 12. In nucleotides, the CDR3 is TGTGCCAGCAGCGTAGCTGGGGCAGGGGGATTTCGCGAGCAGTACTTC. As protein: CASSVAGAGGFREQYF.

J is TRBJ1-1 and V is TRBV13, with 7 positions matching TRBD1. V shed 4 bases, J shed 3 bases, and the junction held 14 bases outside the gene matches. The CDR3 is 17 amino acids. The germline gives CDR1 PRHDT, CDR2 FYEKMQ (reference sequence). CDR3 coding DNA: TGTGCCAGCAGCTCCCCTCTGGAGGGGGCGACGGACACTGAAGCTTTCTTT. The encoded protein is CASSSPLEGATDTEAFF.

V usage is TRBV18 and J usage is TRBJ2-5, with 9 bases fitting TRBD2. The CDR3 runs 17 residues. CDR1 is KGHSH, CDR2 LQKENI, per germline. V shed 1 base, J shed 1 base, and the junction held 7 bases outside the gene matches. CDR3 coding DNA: TGTGCCAGCTCACCACGTCGACTAGCGGAGGTCCAAGAGACCCAGTACTTC. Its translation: CASSPRRLAEVQETQYF.

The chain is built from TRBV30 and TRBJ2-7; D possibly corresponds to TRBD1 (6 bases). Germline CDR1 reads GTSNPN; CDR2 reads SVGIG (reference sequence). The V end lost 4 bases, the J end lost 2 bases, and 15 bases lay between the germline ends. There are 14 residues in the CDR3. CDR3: CAWMSPDRAYEQYF. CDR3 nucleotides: TGTGCCTGGATGAGTCCGGACAGAGCCTACGAGCAGTACTTC.

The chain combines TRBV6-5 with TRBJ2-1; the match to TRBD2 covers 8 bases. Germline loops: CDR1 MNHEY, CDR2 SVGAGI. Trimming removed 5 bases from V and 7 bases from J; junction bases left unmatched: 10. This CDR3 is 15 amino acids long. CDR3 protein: CASSPLGGTSNEQFF. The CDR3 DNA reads TGTGCCAGCAGTCCTTTAGGGGGGACTAGTAATGAGCAGTTCTTC.

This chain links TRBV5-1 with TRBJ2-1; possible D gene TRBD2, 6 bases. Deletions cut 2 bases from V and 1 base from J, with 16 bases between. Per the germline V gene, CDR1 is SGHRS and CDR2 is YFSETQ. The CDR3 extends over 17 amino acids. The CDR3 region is CASSLPDLGGSYNEQFF. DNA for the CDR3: TGCGCCAGCAGCTTACCCGATTTAGGAGGGTCCTACAATGAGCAGTTCTTC.

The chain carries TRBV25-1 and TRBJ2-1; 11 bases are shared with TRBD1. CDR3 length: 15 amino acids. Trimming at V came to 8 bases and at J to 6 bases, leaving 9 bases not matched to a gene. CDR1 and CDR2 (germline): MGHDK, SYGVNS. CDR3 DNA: TGTGCCAGCGCCCTAGGCGGGACAGGGGGCAATGAGCAGTTCTTC. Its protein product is CASALGGTGGNEQFF.

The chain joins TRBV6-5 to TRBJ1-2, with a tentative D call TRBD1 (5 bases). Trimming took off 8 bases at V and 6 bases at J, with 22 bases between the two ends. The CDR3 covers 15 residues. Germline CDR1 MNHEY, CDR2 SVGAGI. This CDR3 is CASCPNFQLGDGYTF. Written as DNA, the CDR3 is TGTGCCAGCTGTCCGAATTTCCAGCTAGGGGATGGCTACACCTTC.

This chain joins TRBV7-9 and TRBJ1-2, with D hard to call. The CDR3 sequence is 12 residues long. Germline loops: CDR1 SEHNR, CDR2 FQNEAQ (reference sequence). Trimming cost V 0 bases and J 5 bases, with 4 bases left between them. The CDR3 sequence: CASSLASYGYTF. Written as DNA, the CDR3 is TGTGCCAGCAGCTTAGCAAGTTATGGCTACACCTTC.

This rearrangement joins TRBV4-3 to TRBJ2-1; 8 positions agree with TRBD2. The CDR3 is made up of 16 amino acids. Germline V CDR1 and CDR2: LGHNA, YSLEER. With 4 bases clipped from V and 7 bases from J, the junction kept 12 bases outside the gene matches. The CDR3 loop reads CASSPNSGGPGNEQFF. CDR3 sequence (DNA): TGCGCCAGCAGCCCCAACTCGGGGGGGCCGGGTAATGAGCAGTTCTTC.

The CDR3 is CASSPAGGNSPLHF. CDR3 DNA: TGTGCCAGCAGTCCCGCAGGGGGAAATTCACCCCTCCACTTT. This chain joins TRBV27 and TRBJ1-6; 7 bases line up with TRBD1. V trimming: 5 bases; J trimming: 7 bases; junction bases outside the gene matches: 5. The germline V gene encodes CDR1 MNHEY and CDR2 SMNVEV (reference sequence). The CDR3 length is 14 residues.

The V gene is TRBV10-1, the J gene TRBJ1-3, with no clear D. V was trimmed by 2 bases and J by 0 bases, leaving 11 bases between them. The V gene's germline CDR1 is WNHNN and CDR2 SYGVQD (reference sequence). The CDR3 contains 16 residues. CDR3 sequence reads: CASSEPQPSSGNTIYF. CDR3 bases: TGCGCCAGCAGTGAGCCACAGCCCTCCTCTGGAAACACCATATATTTT.

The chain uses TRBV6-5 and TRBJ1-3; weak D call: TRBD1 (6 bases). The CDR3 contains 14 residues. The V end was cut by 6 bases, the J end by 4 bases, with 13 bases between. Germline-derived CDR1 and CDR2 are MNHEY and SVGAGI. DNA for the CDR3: TGTGCCAGCAGGTTACAGGGTTTAGGAAACACCATATATTTT. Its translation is CASRLQGLGNTIYF.